The sequence of this T cell receptor beta chain was determined in a study of blood T cell repertoires in COVID-19. The wider study: Samples came from the United States, Italy and Spain, spanning acute and convalescent COVID-19. T cells, B-cell-depleted T cells, or PBMCs provided the cDNA or gDNA that served as material.

The CDR3 covers 16 residues. Germline CDR1 GTSNPN, CDR2 SVGIG (reference sequence). J lost 0 bases, V lost 2 bases, and 8 bases had no gene match. In the study's own analysis: For nucleated cells, counts were estimated from reference gene primer amplification. Profiled with immunoSEQ multiplex PCR; TCRdb holds only in-frame clones, not every one. Clonal size and the V and J genes are those of that table, whereas D and trimming came from the DNA. The repertoire holds 260,000 or so clones, about 80% seen once, with about 3.9% in the top ten. The chain combines TRBV30 with TRBJ1-1; 8 bases are shared with TRBD1. This TCR derives from a woman aged 40 to 50 who had been exposed to COVID-19. The sequencing input was PBMCs or T cells enriched from blood (not recorded which). Here the CDR3 DNA reads TGTGCCTGGAGTCACCTTAGGACAGGGCTGAACACTGAAGCTTTCTTT. Translating it yields CAWSHLRTGLNTEAFF.